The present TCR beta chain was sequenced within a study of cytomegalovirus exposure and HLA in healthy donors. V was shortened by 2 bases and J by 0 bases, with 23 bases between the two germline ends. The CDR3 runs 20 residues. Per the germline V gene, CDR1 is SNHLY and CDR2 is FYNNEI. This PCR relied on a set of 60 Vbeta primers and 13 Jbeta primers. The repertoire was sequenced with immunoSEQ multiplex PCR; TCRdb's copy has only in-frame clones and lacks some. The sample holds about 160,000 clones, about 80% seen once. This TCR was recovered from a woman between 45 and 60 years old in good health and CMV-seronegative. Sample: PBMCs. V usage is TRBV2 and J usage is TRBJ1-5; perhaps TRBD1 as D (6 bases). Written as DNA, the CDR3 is TGTGCCAGCAGTGAATTTCGGCAGGGGCTAGGCAGGGGTAGCAATCAGCCCCAGCATTTT. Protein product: CASSEFRQGLGRGSNQPQHF.